The text below deals with one TCR beta chain. This entry belongs to a study of blood T cell repertoires in COVID-19. The germline CDR1 and CDR2 sequences are SGHDT and YYEEEE. The ends lost 5 bases at V and 3 bases at J; junction bases unmatched: 9. The CDR3 totals 15 residues. Only in-frame clones appear in the TCRdb table, and some are missing; sequencing was by immunoSEQ multiplex PCR. The repertoire holds 200,000 to 250,000 clones, 88% seen once, with 2.7% in the top ten. This sequence originates from a woman aged 55-75 years with acute or convalescent COVID-19. Material for sequencing was peripheral blood. The chain carries TRBV5-6 and TRBJ2-5, with 8 bases identical to TRBD2. The CDR3 spells CASRGVSGGEETQYF. Here the CDR3 DNA reads TGTGCCAGCAGAGGGGTCAGCGGGGGAGAAGAGACCCAGTACTTC.